This TCR beta chain is from a study of T-cell reconstitution after alpha-beta-depleted transplantation in children. This clonotype was seen more than once but under ten times. The germline V gene has CDR1 MNHNS and CDR2 SASEGT. CDR3 length: 15 amino acids. The ends were cut back, 0 bases at V and 6 bases at J, with 12 bases in the middle. The TCRbeta library incorporated unique molecular identifiers. Each CDR3 protein is one row after TCRdb ran MiXCR on the PCR reads. This table has approximately 400,000 distinct CDR3 sequences, 11% appearing once. The chain recombines TRBV6-1 with TRBJ2-4; the D call may be TRBD1 or TRBD2 (6 bases each). The TCR originated in a human donor who donated a stem cell graft to a child with acute myeloid leukemia. Sequencing was performed on PBMCs from the stem cell graft donor, taken from the stem cell graft. The CDR3 nucleotides are TGTGCCAGCAGTGAAGCAGGGGGAGGCCCAAACATTCAGTACTTC. This encodes CASSEAGGGPNIQYF.